These T cell receptor beta chains were read from a single sample in a study of blood T cell repertoires in COVID-19. The method was immunoSEQ multiplex PCR; TCRdb's version includes in-frame clones alone and lacks a portion of them. Of about 95,000 clones in the sample, 81% are singletons; the top ten hold 20% to 30%. Material: peripheral blood. These receptor sequences come from a man older than 75 with active or convalescent COVID-19. Each CDR3 is given with its conserved first and last residue. D genes are given only for firm matches. Only some rows state a clone size, as once, few, many or a class for expanded clones.

j_call: TRBJ2-7
v_call: TRBV7-2
clone_size: .
d_call: TRBD1
cdr3_nt: TGTGCCAGCAGCTCACTTGTCGGGACAGCCGCCCGATGGCACTTC
cdr3_aa: CASSSLVGTAARWHF

j_call: TRBJ2-3
v_call: TRBV19
clone_size: .
d_call: TRBD1
cdr3_nt: TGTGCCAGTAGACAGGGGCCGGGCACAGATACGCAGTATTTT
cdr3_aa: CASRQGPGTDTQYF

j_call: TRBJ1-4
v_call: TRBV5-1
clone_size: .
d_call: .
cdr3_nt: TGCGCCAGCAGCTTGGGAGACAGAGATAATGAAAAACTGTTTTTT
cdr3_aa: CASSLGDRDNEKLFF

j_call: TRBJ1-3
v_call: TRBV3-1/TRBV3-2
clone_size: .
d_call: .
cdr3_nt: TGTGCCAGCAGCCGACTACAAGGAAACACCATATATTTT
cdr3_aa: CASSRLQGNTIYF

j_call: TRBJ2-3
v_call: TRBV28
clone_size: .
d_call: TRBD1
cdr3_nt: TGTGCCAGCAGTTTCCCGGGACAGGGGTGGTTTTCGGACACAGATACGCAGTATTTT
cdr3_aa: CASSFPGQGWFSDTDTQYF

j_call: TRBJ1-4
v_call: TRBV4-3
clone_size: .
d_call: .
cdr3_nt: TGCGCCAGCAGCCAGGGGACAACAACTAATGAAAAACTGTTTTTT
cdr3_aa: CASSQGTTTNEKLFF

j_call: TRBJ1-2
v_call: TRBV18
clone_size: .
d_call: TRBD1
cdr3_nt: TGTGCCAGCTCACCACCGGGACAGGTTATCTATGGCTACACCTTC
cdr3_aa: CASSPPGQVIYGYTF

j_call: TRBJ2-3
v_call: TRBV24-1
clone_size: .
d_call: TRBD2
cdr3_nt: TGTGCCACCAGTGCCGGGGGGGCCACAGATACGCAGTATTTT
cdr3_aa: CATSAGGATDTQYF

j_call: TRBJ1-2
v_call: TRBV6-5
clone_size: .
d_call: TRBD1
cdr3_nt: TGTGCCAGCAGATCGACAGGGCCTGGCTACACCTTC
cdr3_aa: CASRSTGPGYTF

j_call: TRBJ2-5
v_call: TRBV3-1/TRBV3-2
clone_size: .
d_call: TRBD1
cdr3_nt: TGTGCCAGCAGCCTGACACCGGGACAGGGAGGCGAGACCCAGTACTTC
cdr3_aa: CASSLTPGQGGETQYF

j_call: TRBJ2-1
v_call: TRBV6-2/TRBV6-3
clone_size: .
d_call: .
cdr3_nt: TGTGCCAGCAGTTACTCTGGGGGCGGGTGGTATGAGCAGTTCTTC
cdr3_aa: CASSYSGGGWYEQFF

j_call: TRBJ1-2
v_call: TRBV28
clone_size: .
d_call: TRBD1
cdr3_nt: TGTGCCAGCAGTCCCTGGGGAAGACAGGGGCAAGGCTACACCTTC
cdr3_aa: CASSPWGRQGQGYTF

j_call: TRBJ1-1
v_call: TRBV19
clone_size: .
d_call: .
cdr3_nt: TGTGCCAGTAGCGGTCGCAGGGGCACTGAAGCTTTCTTT
cdr3_aa: CASSGRRGTEAFF

j_call: TRBJ2-2
v_call: TRBV11-2
clone_size: .
d_call: .
cdr3_nt: TGTGCCAGCAGCCCCTCTTCCAACACCGGGGAGCTGTTTTTT
cdr3_aa: CASSPSSNTGELFF

j_call: TRBJ1-2
v_call: TRBV29-1
clone_size: .
d_call: .
cdr3_nt: TGCAGCGTTGCGGCCACCGGAGCCGCGGGCTACACCTTC
cdr3_aa: CSVAATGAAGYTF

j_call: TRBJ1-1
v_call: TRBV15
clone_size: .
d_call: TRBD1
cdr3_nt: TGTGCCACCAGCAGACGGACAGGGGACGCTGAAGCTTTCTTT
cdr3_aa: CATSRRTGDAEAFF

j_call: TRBJ2-1
v_call: TRBV29-1
clone_size: .
d_call: .
cdr3_nt: TGCAGCGTTGAAGATCCCGACTCATACAATGAGCAGTTCTTC
cdr3_aa: CSVEDPDSYNEQFF

j_call: TRBJ1-4
v_call: TRBV3-1/TRBV3-2
clone_size: .
d_call: .
cdr3_nt: TGTGCCAGCAGCCAAGTTTACGGGGGAACTGGCGAAAAACTGTTTTTT
cdr3_aa: CASSQVYGGTGEKLFF

j_call: TRBJ2-5
v_call: TRBV7-3
clone_size: .
d_call: TRBD2
cdr3_nt: TGTGCCAGCAGCCCCACCGGTGCTAGCGGCAAAGAGACCCAGTACTTC
cdr3_aa: CASSPTGASGKETQYF

j_call: TRBJ2-6
v_call: TRBV28
clone_size: .
d_call: TRBD1
cdr3_nt: TGTGCCAGCAGTCCCACCGGGACAGGGATGTCTGGGGCCAACGTCCTGACTTTC
cdr3_aa: CASSPTGTGMSGANVLTF

j_call: TRBJ1-4
v_call: TRBV19
clone_size: .
d_call: .
cdr3_nt: TGTGCCAGTAGTATATCACCCACCCTGAGGACAGACAATGAAAAACTGTTTTTT
cdr3_aa: CASSISPTLRTDNEKLFF

j_call: TRBJ1-2
v_call: TRBV10-1
clone_size: .
d_call: TRBD1
cdr3_nt: TGCGCCAGCAGCAGGGGGCCTGGGTATGGCTACACCTTC
cdr3_aa: CASSRGPGYGYTF

j_call: TRBJ2-5
v_call: TRBV3-1/TRBV3-2
clone_size: .
d_call: TRBD2
cdr3_nt: TGTGCCAGCAGCCCCGGGACTAGCCGGGGAGAGACCCAGTACTTC
cdr3_aa: CASSPGTSRGETQYF

j_call: TRBJ2-3
v_call: TRBV9
clone_size: once
d_call: TRBD2
cdr3_nt: TGTGCCAGCAGCGTACTAGCGGGGGGCACAGATACGCAGTATTTT
cdr3_aa: CASSVLAGGTDTQYF

j_call: TRBJ1-1
v_call: TRBV5-5
clone_size: .
d_call: .
cdr3_nt: TGTGCCAGCAGCCTTGTTAGTGAAGGGGTGATTGAAGCTTTCTTT
cdr3_aa: CASSLVSEGVIEAFF

j_call: TRBJ2-7
v_call: TRBV7-3
clone_size: .
d_call: TRBD2
cdr3_nt: TGTGCCAGCAGCTTGACTAGCGGGGGAAACTACGAGCAGTACTTC
cdr3_aa: CASSLTSGGNYEQYF

j_call: TRBJ2-6
v_call: TRBV24-1
clone_size: once
d_call: .
cdr3_nt: TGTGCCACCAGTGACCCCAGGACTGGAGCTGGGGCCAACGTCCTGACTTTC
cdr3_aa: CATSDPRTGAGANVLTF

j_call: TRBJ1-2
v_call: TRBV18
clone_size: .
d_call: .
cdr3_nt: TGTGCCAGCTCACCACCCGCAGGGAACTATGGCTACACCTTC
cdr3_aa: CASSPPAGNYGYTF

j_call: TRBJ2-5
v_call: TRBV5-5
clone_size: .
d_call: .
cdr3_nt: TGTGCCAGCAGCTTCATCCCCGGTGGTCAAGAGACCCAGTACTTC
cdr3_aa: CASSFIPGGQETQYF

j_call: TRBJ1-2
v_call: TRBV4-3
clone_size: .
d_call: TRBD1
cdr3_nt: TGCGCCAGCAGCCAAGGTGGGGACAGCAACTATGGCTACACCTTC
cdr3_aa: CASSQGGDSNYGYTF

j_call: TRBJ2-2
v_call: TRBV5-5
clone_size: .
d_call: TRBD1
cdr3_nt: TGTGCCAGCAGCTCCACAGGGGTAAACACCGGGGAGCTGTTTTTT
cdr3_aa: CASSSTGVNTGELFF

j_call: TRBJ1-2
v_call: TRBV2
clone_size: .
d_call: .
cdr3_nt: TGTGCCAGCGTCTATGAGAGGAACTATGGCTACACCTTC
cdr3_aa: CASVYERNYGYTF

j_call: TRBJ2-2
v_call: TRBV3-1/TRBV3-2
clone_size: .
d_call: .
cdr3_nt: TGTGCCAGCAGCCAAGAGGGGCAGGTCAACACCGGGGAGCTGTTTTTT
cdr3_aa: CASSQEGQVNTGELFF

j_call: TRBJ2-2
v_call: TRBV2
clone_size: .
d_call: .
cdr3_nt: TGTGCCAGCAGTGAGGCGGATCCGAACACCGGGGAGCTGTTTTTT
cdr3_aa: CASSEADPNTGELFF

j_call: TRBJ1-1
v_call: TRBV9
clone_size: .
d_call: .
cdr3_nt: TGTGCCAGCAGCGAGAGGGGGACGGGGAACACTGAAGCTTTCTTT
cdr3_aa: CASSERGTGNTEAFF

j_call: TRBJ1-2
v_call: TRBV19
clone_size: .
d_call: .
cdr3_nt: TGTGCCAGTAGTACAGGACAGAGAATGAACTATGGCTACACCTTC
cdr3_aa: CASSTGQRMNYGYTF

j_call: TRBJ2-5
v_call: TRBV6-5
clone_size: .
d_call: .
cdr3_nt: TGTGCCAGCAGTACAGCACTAGGCAGGGAGACCCAGTACTTC
cdr3_aa: CASSTALGRETQYF

j_call: TRBJ1-2
v_call: TRBV29-1
clone_size: .
d_call: .
cdr3_nt: TGCAGCGTTGAAGCCACGGGGGATTCTATCTATGGCTACACCTTC
cdr3_aa: CSVEATGDSIYGYTF

j_call: TRBJ2-7
v_call: TRBV19
clone_size: .
d_call: TRBD2
cdr3_nt: TGTGCCAGTAGCGGGGCTAGCGGGGGGCTTAGCTCCTACGAGCAGTACTTC
cdr3_aa: CASSGASGGLSSYEQYF

j_call: TRBJ2-3
v_call: TRBV3-1/TRBV3-2
clone_size: .
d_call: TRBD2
cdr3_nt: TGTGCCAGCAGCCAAGGGGTAGCGGGGACAGATACGCAGTATTTT
cdr3_aa: CASSQGVAGTDTQYF

j_call: TRBJ2-4
v_call: TRBV6-5
clone_size: .
d_call: TRBD1
cdr3_nt: TGTGCCACCCAGACAGGGGCCAAAAACATTCAGTACTTC
cdr3_aa: CATQTGAKNIQYF

j_call: TRBJ1-1
v_call: TRBV28
clone_size: .
d_call: .
cdr3_nt: TGTGCCAGCACCCGATTACACGACACTGAAGCTTTCTTT
cdr3_aa: CASTRLHDTEAFF

j_call: TRBJ2-1
v_call: TRBV11-2
clone_size: .
d_call: TRBD2
cdr3_nt: TGTGCCAGCAGCCCCGGAACTCGGCGGGGGAATGAGCAGTTCTTC
cdr3_aa: CASSPGTRRGNEQFF

j_call: TRBJ1-5
v_call: TRBV18
clone_size: .
d_call: TRBD1
cdr3_nt: TGTGCCAGCTCACGGACAGGGCCGAATCAGCCCCAGCATTTT
cdr3_aa: CASSRTGPNQPQHF

j_call: TRBJ2-7
v_call: TRBV6-2/TRBV6-3
clone_size: .
d_call: .
cdr3_nt: TGTGCCAGCAGTGTTACCTACGAGCAGTACTTC
cdr3_aa: CASSVTYEQYF

j_call: TRBJ1-2
v_call: TRBV5-6
clone_size: .
d_call: .
cdr3_nt: TGTGCCAGCAGCCGGTACAGGGCAGGAGCTAACTATGGCTACACCTTC
cdr3_aa: CASSRYRAGANYGYTF

j_call: TRBJ1-6
v_call: TRBV9
clone_size: few
d_call: .
cdr3_nt: TGTGCCAGCAGCGGATTACCCGGGTCGGGTTCACCCCTCCACTTT
cdr3_aa: CASSGLPGSGSPLHF

j_call: TRBJ2-1
v_call: TRBV11-3
clone_size: .
d_call: TRBD2
cdr3_nt: TGTGCCAGCAGCCGCGGGAGGGGGGAAGAGGATGAGCAGTTCTTC
cdr3_aa: CASSRGRGEEDEQFF

j_call: TRBJ2-6
v_call: TRBV19
clone_size: .
d_call: .
cdr3_nt: TGTGCCAGTAGTATTACAGGCGGATCTGGGGCCAACGTCCTGACTTTC
cdr3_aa: CASSITGGSGANVLTF

j_call: TRBJ1-2
v_call: TRBV6-5
clone_size: .
d_call: .
cdr3_nt: TGTGCCAGCGTCTCGGGGGGCGCGCTCTATGGCTACACCTTC
cdr3_aa: CASVSGGALYGYTF

j_call: TRBJ2-5
v_call: TRBV7-8
clone_size: .
d_call: TRBD2
cdr3_nt: TGTGCCAGCAGCATCCGGGGGGGCGACCTGCAAGAGACCCAGTACTTC
cdr3_aa: CASSIRGGDLQETQYF

j_call: TRBJ1-3
v_call: TRBV18
clone_size: .
d_call: .
cdr3_nt: TGTGCCAGCTCACCTGACAGGTCTGGAAACACCATATATTTT
cdr3_aa: CASSPDRSGNTIYF